This record concerns one T cell receptor beta chain sequence. Its antigen is unknown. The entry originates in a study of beta chain features in type 1 diabetes. General observations from the study: Overrepresentation of cells with high TCR expression could result from cDNA sequencing.

Germline V gene data show CDR1 as GTSNPN and CDR2 as SVGIG (reference sequence). Trimming at V came to 0 bases and at J to 7 bases, leaving 7 bases not matched to a gene. This CDR3 spans 15 amino acids. Heparinised blood was drawn once per donor, averaging roughly 110 mL. The study reverse transcribed the entire isolated RNA, so it sequenced expressed TCRB transcripts. Sequenced by immunoSEQ multiplex PCR; TCRdb stores in-frame clones only, minus some. The sample has 150,000 to 200,000 clones; just over 9% are singletons. The chain uses TRBV30 and TRBJ1-5; TRBD1 matches 9 bases. Sequenced input: central memory CD4+ T cells from blood. The sequence derives from a woman in her late teens or twenties in good health. CDR3 sequence: CAWSVGQGLSQPQHF. The CDR3 bases are TGTGCCTGGAGTGTAGGACAGGGGTTGAGCCAGCCCCAGCATTTT.